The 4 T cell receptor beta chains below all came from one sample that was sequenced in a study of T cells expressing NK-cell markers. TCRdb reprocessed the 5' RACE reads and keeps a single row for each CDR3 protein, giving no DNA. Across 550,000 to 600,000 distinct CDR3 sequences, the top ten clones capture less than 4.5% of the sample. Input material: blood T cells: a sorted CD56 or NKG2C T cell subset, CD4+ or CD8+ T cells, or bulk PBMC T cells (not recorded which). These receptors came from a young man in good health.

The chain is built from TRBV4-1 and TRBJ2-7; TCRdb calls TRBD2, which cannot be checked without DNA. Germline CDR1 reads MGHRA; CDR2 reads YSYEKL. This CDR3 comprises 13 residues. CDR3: CASSQKEDYEQYF.

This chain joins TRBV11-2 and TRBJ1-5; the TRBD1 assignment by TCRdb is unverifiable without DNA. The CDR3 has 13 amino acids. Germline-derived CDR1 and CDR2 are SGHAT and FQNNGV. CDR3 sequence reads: CASSQRANQPQHF. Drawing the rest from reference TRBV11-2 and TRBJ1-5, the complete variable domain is EAGVAQSPRYKIIEKRQSVAFWCNPISGHATLYWYQQILGQGPKLLIQFQNNGVVDDSQLPKDRFSAERLKGVDSTLKIQPAKLEDSAVYLCASSQRANQPQHFGDGTRLSIL.

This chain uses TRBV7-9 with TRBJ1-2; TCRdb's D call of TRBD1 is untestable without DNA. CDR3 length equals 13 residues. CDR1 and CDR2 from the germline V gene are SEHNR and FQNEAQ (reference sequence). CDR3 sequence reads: CASSLASGNGYTF.

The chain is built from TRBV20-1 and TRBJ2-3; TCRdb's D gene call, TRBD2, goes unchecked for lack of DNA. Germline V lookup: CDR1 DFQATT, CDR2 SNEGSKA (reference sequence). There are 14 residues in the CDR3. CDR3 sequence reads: CSASEAGITDTQYF.